This TCR beta chain stems from a study of blood T cells in healthy people across ages. The sample holds a few counts of this clonotype. The authors ran a second PCR of about 6 to 11 cycles using a sample-barcoded 5' primer and a J-beta primer mix. From the 5' RACE reads, TCRdb called clonotypes with MiXCR, one entry per CDR3 protein. The sample has about 1 million distinct CDR3 sequences; 25% are singletons. Germline V gene sequence: CDR1 SQVTM, CDR2 ANQGSEA. This CDR3 is built from 12 residues. V was shortened by 5 bases and J by 9 bases, with 16 bases between the two germline ends. The data also belong to a second study, concerning T cells of mothers and their children.

The sequenced sample consisted of blood. This sequence originates from a girl aged 2 to 10 in good health. The V gene is TRBV29-1, the J gene TRBJ1-1; D perhaps matches TRBD1 (5 bases). CDR3 protein: CSVPGRANQAFF. The CDR3 DNA reads TGCAGCGTTCCAGGGAGAGCCAACCAAGCTTTCTTT.